This entry lists 17 T cell receptor beta chains sequenced from one sample in a study of cytomegalovirus exposure and HLA in healthy donors (dated by TCRdb to 2016 to 2017). Libraries came from the immunoSEQ multiplex PCR assay. For the multiplex PCR, a mixture combining 60 forward primers for TCR Vbeta segments and 13 reverse primers for TCR Jbeta segments was used. Held by TCRdb, this immuneACCESS table contains in-frame sequences only and omits some clones. Under half of the omission traces to an unresolved V gene where checked; the cause of the rest is unknown. The sample has 70,000 to 85,000 clones on record. The top ten hold 7.5% of the sample. Sequencing was carried out using PBMCs. These receptors were taken from a female donor in good health and CMV-seropositive.

The gene calls are TRBV29-1 and TRBJ2-7; 12 bases line up with TRBD2. Germline CDR1 SQVTM, CDR2 ANQGSEA. V was pared by 5 bases and J by 3 bases, with 5 bases of the junction left unmatched. This CDR3 comprises 14 residues. CDR3 sequence reads: CSVSGLAGHYEQYF. Written as DNA, the CDR3 is TGCAGCGTTTCCGGACTAGCGGGGCACTACGAGCAGTACTTC.

This chain links TRBV5-1 with TRBJ1-6; TRBD1 matches 7 bases. The CDR3 is 15 residues long. Trimming cost V 5 bases and J 5 bases; bases outside gene matches: 7. The germline CDR1 and CDR2 sequences are SGHRS and YFSETQ. CDR3 sequence: CASRLSGGDNSPLHF. The DNA for the CDR3 is TGCGCCAGCAGGCTCTCAGGGGGTGATAATTCACCCCTCCACTTT.

J is TRBJ2-2 and V is TRBV30, with unresolved D. V lost 4 bases, J lost 5 bases, and 14 bases lay in between. The CDR3 extends over 14 amino acids. The germline V gene encodes CDR1 GTSNPN and CDR2 SVGIG (reference sequence). The CDR3 protein is CAWNRVVGTGELFF. CDR3 sequence (DNA): TGTGCCTGGAACCGGGTGGTTGGGACCGGGGAGCTGTTTTTT.

The chain combines TRBV6-6 with TRBJ2-3; TRBD1 matches 7 bases. The germline V gene has CDR1 MNHNY and CDR2 SVGAGI (reference sequence). After removal of 7 bases from V and 2 bases from J, the junction contained 9 bases not matched to a gene. The CDR3 runs 15 residues. This chain's CDR3 is CASTRSGQHTDTQYF. The CDR3, as DNA: TGTGCCAGCACCCGATCGGGACAGCACACAGATACGCAGTATTTT.

The V call is TRBV4-3, the J call TRBJ2-7, with 14 bases fitting TRBD2. The V and J ends lost 0 bases and 3 bases, in that order; junction bases with no gene match: 1. This CDR3 contains 16 residues. Germline CDR1 and CDR2: LGHNA and YSLEER. The CDR3 here is CASSQDGTSGSYEQYF. CDR3 DNA sequence: TGCGCCAGCAGCCAAGATGGGACTAGCGGGAGCTACGAGCAGTACTTC.

The rearrangement uses TRBV5-4 and TRBJ2-3; 8 positions agree with TRBD1. The CDR3 is 16 amino acids. The J segment lost 3 bases and the V segment lost 4 bases, leaving 10 bases of the junction unmatched. CDR1 is SGHNT and CDR2 is YYREEE in the germline V gene (reference sequence). The CDR3 DNA is TGTGCCAGCAGCAAGCCTGCACAGGGGGTAACAGATACGCAGTATTTT. Amino acids: CASSKPAQGVTDTQYF.

The chain recombines TRBV5-8 with TRBJ2-7; the match to TRBD2 covers 12 bases. Per the germline V gene, CDR1 is SGHTS and CDR2 is YDEGEE. Losses at the gene ends were 5 bases for V and 0 bases for J; bases not matched to a gene: 3. This CDR3 has 15 amino acids. For the CDR3, the DNA is TGTGCCAGCAGGCTAGCGGGAGGGAGCTCCTACGAGCAGTACTTC. It specifies CASRLAGGSSYEQYF.

The V and J genes are TRBV28 and TRBJ1-4; D unresolved. The germline V gene has CDR1 MDHEN and CDR2 SYDVKM. Deletions cut 6 bases from V and 6 bases from J, with 14 bases between. The CDR3 has 14 residues. CDR3 DNA: TGTGCCAGCAGGACCCGACGGGTACATGAAAAACTGTTTTTT. The encoded protein is CASRTRRVHEKLFF. The variable domain in full, with the rest retrieved from reference TRBV28 and TRBJ1-4, is DVKVTQSSRYLVKRTGEKVFLECVQDMDHENMFWYRQDPGLGLRLIYFSYDVKMKEKGDIPEGYSVSREKKERFSLILESASTNQTSMYLCASRTRRVHEKLFFGSGTQLSVL.

This chain uses TRBV5-1 with TRBJ1-3; D unresolved. Per the germline V gene, CDR1 is SGHRS and CDR2 is YFSETQ. V gave up 1 base and J gave up 4 bases, with 12 bases separating them. CDR3 size: 15 residues. CDR3 nucleotide sequence: TGCGCCAGCAGCTTGAGCGGGCTCGGAGGAAACACCATATATTTT. As protein: CASSLSGLGGNTIYF.

This chain links TRBV4-1 with TRBJ1-6, with D maybe TRBD1 (5 bases). This CDR3 spans 17 amino acids. V was cut by 0 bases and J by 1 base, with 10 bases left in between. CDR1 is MGHRA and CDR2 is YSYEKL in the germline V gene. CDR3 nucleotides: TGCGCCAGCAGCCAAGATTCTCAGGGTTCCTATAATTCACCCCTCCACTTT. This sequence encodes CASSQDSQGSYNSPLHF.

CDR3 in amino acids: CASRSTGVDEQFF. In DNA form, the CDR3 reads TGTGCCAGCAGATCTACAGGGGTAGATGAGCAGTTCTTC. The V and J genes are TRBV5-6 and TRBJ2-1; 7 nucleotides align to TRBD1. The germline V gene has CDR1 SGHDT and CDR2 YYEEEE. CDR3 length: 13 amino acids. The junction had 7 bases not matched to a gene; V was cut back by 5 bases and J by 8 bases.

The chain combines TRBV4-2 with TRBJ2-7; tentative D call: TRBD2 (6 bases). The germline V gene has CDR1 LGHNA and CDR2 YNFKEQ. Trimming left V 3 bases short and J 1 base short, with 13 bases between. The CDR3 totals 15 residues. This CDR3 reads CASSQERLDSYEQYF. CDR3 sequence (DNA): TGTGCCAGCAGCCAGGAAAGACTAGATTCCTACGAGCAGTACTTC.

The J gene is TRBJ2-1, the V gene TRBV4-2; D possibly corresponds to TRBD1 (5 bases). Germline V lookup: CDR1 LGHNA, CDR2 YNFKEQ. CDR3 length equals 15 residues. Trimming pared 1 base from V and 6 bases from J, leaving 13 bases between. The CDR3 sequence: CASSQVGPWGNEQFF. The CDR3 nucleotides are TGTGCCAGCAGCCAAGTGGGGCCCTGGGGCAATGAGCAGTTCTTC.

V gene TRBV29-1 combines with J gene TRBJ1-2, with D possibly TRBD1 on 6 matching bases. Trimming removed 6 bases from V and 4 bases from J, with 15 bases in between. Germline CDR1 SQVTM, CDR2 ANQGSEA. The CDR3 has 13 amino acids. The CDR3 region has the DNA TGCAGCGTCAGAAAGGGGGTTGGCTATGGCTACACCTTC. Its translation is CSVRKGVGYGYTF.

The chain links TRBV19 to TRBJ1-1; 8 bases match TRBD1. Losses at the gene ends were 4 bases for V and 5 bases for J; bases not matched to a gene: 12. The CDR3 is made up of 16 amino acids. Germline V gives CDR1 LNHDA, CDR2 SQIVND (reference sequence). CDR3 in amino acids: CASSTVGAGGRTEAFF. CDR3 nucleotide sequence: TGTGCCAGTAGTACGGTGGGGGCAGGGGGCAGAACTGAAGCTTTCTTT.

The V gene is TRBV7-2, the J gene TRBJ2-2; 7 nucleotides match TRBD1. The length of the CDR3 is 15 residues. CDR1 is SGHTA, CDR2 FQGNSA, per germline. Unmatched junction bases numbered 7, after V lost 9 bases and J lost 0 bases. The CDR3 region has the DNA TGTGCCAGTATCGGGACAGTGCCGAACACCGGGGAGCTGTTTTTT. It translates to CASIGTVPNTGELFF.

V and J are TRBV5-1 and TRBJ2-7; TRBD1 matches 8 bases. Germline trimming cut 6 bases from V and 2 bases from J; bases unmatched to any gene: 4. This CDR3 region has 13 residues. Germline values: CDR1 SGHRS, CDR2 YFSETQ. The CDR3 bases are TGCGCCAGCACCCTGACAGGGGCCTACGAGCAGTACTTC. Encoded protein: CASTLTGAYEQYF.